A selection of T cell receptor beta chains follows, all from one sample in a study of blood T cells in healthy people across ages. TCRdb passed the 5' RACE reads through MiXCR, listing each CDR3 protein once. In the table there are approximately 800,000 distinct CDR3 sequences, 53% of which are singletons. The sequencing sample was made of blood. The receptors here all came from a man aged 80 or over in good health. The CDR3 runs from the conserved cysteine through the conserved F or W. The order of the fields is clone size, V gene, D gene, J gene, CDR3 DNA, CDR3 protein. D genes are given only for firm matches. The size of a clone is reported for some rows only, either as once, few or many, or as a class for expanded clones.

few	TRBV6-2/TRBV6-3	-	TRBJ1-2	TGTGCCAGCAGTTTGGGTACTGGCAGGGGAGGCTATGGCTACACCTTC	CASSLGTGRGGYGYTF
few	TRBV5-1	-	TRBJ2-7	TGCGCCAGCAGCTTGGGTGCAGGAGGCTCTGACAAGCAGTACTTC	CASSLGAGGSDKQYF
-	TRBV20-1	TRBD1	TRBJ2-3	TGCAGTGGCCGGGACAGCAGCACAGATACGCAGTATTTT	CSGRDSSTDTQYF
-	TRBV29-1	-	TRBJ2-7	TGCAGCGTAGTTATACGGCAGGGCCACGAGCAGTACTTC	CSVVIRQGHEQYF
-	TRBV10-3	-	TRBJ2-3	TGTGCCATCAAGCCGGACATCCGCACAGATGCGCAGTATTTT	CAIKPDIRTDAQYF
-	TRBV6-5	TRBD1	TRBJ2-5	TGTGCCAGCAGCAGAGGGGCAGGGGGTCTGGAGACCCAGTACTTC	CASSRGAGGLETQYF
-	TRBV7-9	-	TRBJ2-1	TGTGCCAGCAGCTTAGACATAGGGGAGCAGTTCTTC	CASSLDIGEQFF
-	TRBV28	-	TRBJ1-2	TGTGCCAGCAAGATAGCTAACTATGGCTACACCTTC	CASKIANYGYTF
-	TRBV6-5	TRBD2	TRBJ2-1	TGTGCCAGCAGTTACTCCCTAGCGGGAGCCATAGGGAATTACAATGAGCAGTTCTTC	CASSYSLAGAIGNYNEQFF
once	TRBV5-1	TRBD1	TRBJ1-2	TGCGCCAGCAGCTTCGGGACAGACTTCTATGGCTACACCTTC	CASSFGTDFYGYTF
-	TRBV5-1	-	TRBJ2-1	TGCGCCAGCAGCTTGAACGAGGGGGAGCAGTTCTTC	CASSLNEGEQFF
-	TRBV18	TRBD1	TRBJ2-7	TGTGCCAGCTCACCCTCCGCGGCAGGGGGCTCCGAGCAGTACTTC	CASSPSAAGGSEQYF
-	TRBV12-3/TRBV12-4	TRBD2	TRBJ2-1	TGTGCCAGCAGTTTCCCGGGAGGGCCGTACAATGAGCAGTTCTTC	CASSFPGGPYNEQFF
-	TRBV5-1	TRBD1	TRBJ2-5	TGCGCCAGCAGACGGGACAGGGGGGATGAGACCCAGTACTTC	CASRRDRGDETQYF
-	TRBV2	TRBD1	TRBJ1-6	TGTGCCAGCAAAACCACGACAGGGCAGGGCTCACCCCTCCACTTT	CASKTTTGQGSPLHF
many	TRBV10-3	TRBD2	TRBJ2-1	TGTGCCATCAGTGAGCCGATAGCGGGCAACTACAATGAGCAGTTCTTC	CAISEPIAGNYNEQFF
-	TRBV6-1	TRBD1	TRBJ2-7	TGTGCCAGCAGGGGGGGTGGACAGGGGATCTACGAGCAGTACTTC	CASRGGGQGIYEQYF
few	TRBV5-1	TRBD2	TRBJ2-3	TGCGCCAGCAGCATCCGACTAGCCACAGATACGCAGTATTTT	CASSIRLATDTQYF
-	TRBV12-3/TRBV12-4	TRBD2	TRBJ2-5	TGTGCCACTCGGGGACTAGCGGGAGGCGGAGAGACCCAGTACTTC	CATRGLAGGGETQYF
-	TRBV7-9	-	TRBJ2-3	TGTGCCAGCAGCAACCCCCTCCTCTCGTCAGATACGCAGTATTTT	CASSNPLLSSDTQYF
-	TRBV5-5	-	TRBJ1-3	TGTGCCAGCATCAACCCTGAGGGGTCCTCTGGAAACACCATATATTTT	CASINPEGSSGNTIYF
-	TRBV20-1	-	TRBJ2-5	TGCAGTGCCAAAACAGAAGAGACCCAGTACTTC	CSAKTEETQYF